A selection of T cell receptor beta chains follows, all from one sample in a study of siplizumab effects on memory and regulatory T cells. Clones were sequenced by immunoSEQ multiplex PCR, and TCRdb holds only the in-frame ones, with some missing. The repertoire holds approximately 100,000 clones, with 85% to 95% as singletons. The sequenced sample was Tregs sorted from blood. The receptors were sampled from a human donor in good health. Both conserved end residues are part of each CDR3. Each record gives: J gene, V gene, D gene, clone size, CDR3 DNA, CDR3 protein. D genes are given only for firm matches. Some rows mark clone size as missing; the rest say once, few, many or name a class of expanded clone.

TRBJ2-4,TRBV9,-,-,TGTGCCAGCAGCGAAGGTATGGGACTAGCCAAAAACATTCAGTACTTC,CASSEGMGLAKNIQYF
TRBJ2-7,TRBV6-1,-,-,TGTGCCAGCAGGTATTTCTCCTACGAGCAGTACTTC,CASRYFSYEQYF
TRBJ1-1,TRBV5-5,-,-,TGTGCCAGCAGCTTGCAGTCTGGGGCGGGCACTGAAGCTTTCTTT,CASSLQSGAGTEAFF
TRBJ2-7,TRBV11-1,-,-,TGTGCCAGCAGCTTGGTCGGGGGCGGGAAGCAGTACTTC,CASSLVGGGKQYF
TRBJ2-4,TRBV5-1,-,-,TGCGCCAGCAGCGCAACTACGACGGGGGTACGGTACTTC,CASSATTTGVRYF
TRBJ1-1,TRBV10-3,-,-,TGTGCCATCAGTGAGGGGGTCCTTGGCACTGAAGCTTTCTTT,CAISEGVLGTEAFF
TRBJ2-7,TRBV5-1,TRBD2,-,TGCGCCAGCAGCAGAGGGACTAGCGGGGGCAACTACGAGCAGTACTTC,CASSRGTSGGNYEQYF
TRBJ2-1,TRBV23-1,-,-,TGCGCCAGCCGACAAGCCCGCAATGAGCAGTTCTTC,CASRQARNEQFF
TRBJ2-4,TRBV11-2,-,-,TGTGCCAGCAGCTTAGCAGAAAACATTCAGTACTTC,CASSLAENIQYF
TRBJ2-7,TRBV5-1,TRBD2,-,TGCGCCAGCAGCTTCGGGGGGACGAGCTCCTACGAGCAGTACTTC,CASSFGGTSSYEQYF
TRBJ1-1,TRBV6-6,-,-,TGTGCCAGCAGTTACTCCTCAGGGATGAACACTGAAGCTTTCTTT,CASSYSSGMNTEAFF
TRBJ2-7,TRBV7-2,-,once,TGTGCCAGCAGCACCTGGCGGTCTCAAGGGGACTACGAGCAGTACTTC,CASSTWRSQGDYEQYF
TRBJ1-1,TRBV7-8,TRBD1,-,TGTGCCAGCAGCCCGGACAGGGACACTGAAGCTTTCTTT,CASSPDRDTEAFF
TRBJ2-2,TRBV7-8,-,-,TGTGCCAGCAGCTACCACGGGGAGCTGTTTTTT,CASSYHGELFF
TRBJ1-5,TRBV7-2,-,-,TGTGCCAGCAGCCCCCCTCCGGCCCAGCATTTT,CASSPPPAQHF
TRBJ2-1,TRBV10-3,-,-,TGTGCCATCAGTGGACTGGGGGCCTCCTACAATGAGCAGTTCTTC,CAISGLGASYNEQFF
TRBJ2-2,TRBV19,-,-,TGTGCCAGTAGTATTTTGGGCGGGATGAACACCGGGGAGCTGTTTTTT,CASSILGGMNTGELFF
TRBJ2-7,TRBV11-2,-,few,TGTGCCAGCAGCTTAGTCGGACGGGGATCCTACGAGCAGTACTTC,CASSLVGRGSYEQYF
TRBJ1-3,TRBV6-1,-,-,TGTGCCAGCAGTGAAGGGAGTTGGGGGTACAGTCCCCGCTCTGGAAACACCATATATTTT,CASSEGSWGYSPRSGNTIYF
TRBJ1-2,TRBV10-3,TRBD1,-,TGTGCCATCAGTGAGCTAGGACAGGGAAAGAGTGGTGGCTACACCTTC,CAISELGQGKSGGYTF